The source of this T cell receptor beta chain is a study of T-cell reconstitution after alpha-beta-depleted transplantation in children. The CDR3 has 13 amino acids. V shed 5 bases, J shed 8 bases, and the junction held 8 bases outside the gene matches. Germline CDR1 and CDR2: SQVTM and ANQGSEA. Molecular barcoding with unique molecular identifiers was used for the TCRbeta library. TCRdb reprocessed the PCR reads via MiXCR and lists one record per CDR3 protein. This table holds some 520,000 distinct CDR3 sequences, 32% found once. The TCR was taken from a human donor who donated a stem cell graft to a child with aplastic anemia. The sample here was PBMCs from the stem cell graft donor, taken from the stem cell graft. V usage is TRBV29-1 and J usage is TRBJ2-4; 8 nucleotides line up with TRBD1. The CDR3: CSVSPSDRDIQYF. In nucleotides, the CDR3 is TGCAGCGTTTCTCCCTCGGACAGGGACATTCAGTACTTC.